This entry features one TCR beta chain sequence. The antigen is not known. This sample stems from a study of post-analysis software for immune sequencing data. Study-wide context: Patients with relapsing-remitting, secondary progressive and progressive-relapsing multiple sclerosis courses were all represented. Broader study findings: The normalized Chao1 diversity of multiple sclerosis patients was significantly lower than that of controls. Co-batched samples clustered tightly together by F measure.

cDNA libraries of TCR beta carried unique molecular identifiers. Roughly 500,000 cDNA molecules were obtained from approximately 1 to 10 million T cells. TCRdb reprocessed the PCR reads via MiXCR and lists one record per CDR3 protein. The data contain about 820,000 distinct CDR3 sequences, roughly 50% of them singletons. Specimen: blood. The clonotype was recovered from a girl aged 10 to 17 with multiple sclerosis.

CDR3 in amino acids: CASNDADRETQYF. CDR3 nucleotide sequence: TGTGCCAGCAATGACGCCGACCGGGAGACCCAGTACTTC. The V gene is TRBV11-2, the J gene TRBJ2-5, with unresolved D. From germline, CDR1 is SGHAT and CDR2 FQNNGV. V was pared by 7 bases and J by 5 bases, with 14 bases between. The CDR3 sequence is 13 residues long.